The clone carrying this T cell receptor (beta chain) has just one count. Caucasian adults residing in Nashville, Tennessee made up all the donors. Here immunoSEQ multiplex PCR was the method, and the copy in TCRdb shows in-frame clones only, minus some. In the table there are roughly 1,000,000 clones, 78% of which are singletons. This sample is drawn from a study of shared clonotypes between healthy human individuals. Trimming shortened V by 0 bases and J by 2 bases, and 19 bases separated the two germline ends. The germline gives CDR1 SGHDN, CDR2 FVKESK. CDR3 length equals 18 residues. This receptor was obtained from a man between 18 and 35 years old in good health. Some clones in this sample may be carry-over from other donors' samples. The chain uses TRBV14 and TRBJ1-1; maybe TRBD1 (6 bases). Sequencing used memory CD4+ T cells from PBMCs. Subset indicated: CD45RA-negative fraction. Here the CDR3 DNA reads TGTGCCAGCAGCCAAGAGGCAAGGACAGCGGGCTACAACACTGAAGCTTTCTTT. Its protein product is CASSQEARTAGYNTEAFF. The full variable domain, its missing parts supplied by reference TRBV14 and TRBJ1-1, is EAGVTQFPSHSVIEKGQTVTLRCDPISGHDNLYWYRRVMGKEIKFLLHFVKESKQDESGMPNNRFLAERTGGTYSTLKVQPAELEDSGVYFCASSQEARTAGYNTEAFFGQGTRLTVV.